What follows are 25 T cell receptor beta chains derived from one specimen sequenced in a study of shared clonotypes between healthy human individuals. The protocol was immunoSEQ multiplex PCR, while the TCRdb copy is restricted to in-frame clones and leaves out a portion. The sample consists of some 450,000 clones, around 77% of them appearing once. Sequencing was done on a sample of PBMCs. The receptors come from a woman in her thirties or forties in good health. Some clones in this sample may be carry-over from other donors' samples.

The rearrangement links TRBV7-8 to TRBJ1-6, with unresolved D. V shed 1 base and J shed 6 bases, with 13 bases lying between them. Germline V CDR1 and CDR2: SGHVS, FQNEAQ. The CDR3 has 16 residues. CDR3 sequence reads: CASSLVGRGSNSPLHF. The CDR3 DNA reads TGTGCCAGCAGCTTAGTGGGCAGAGGCTCTAATTCACCCCTCCACTTT.

The chain links TRBV5-5 to TRBJ2-7; D uncertain. Germline V lookup: CDR1 SGHKS, CDR2 YYEKEE (reference sequence). V dropped 2 bases and J dropped 2 bases, with 14 bases sitting between them. The CDR3 covers 15 residues. CDR3 loop: CASSFRATTTYEQYF. CDR3 DNA: TGTGCCAGCAGCTTTCGGGCAACCACAACCTACGAGCAGTACTTC.

CDR3 sequence: CARRPKTGTGGSLSGNTIYF. The CDR3 DNA sequence: TGTGCCAGAAGACCTAAAACCGGGACAGGCGGCTCACTTTCTGGAAACACCATATATTTT. The rearrangement joins TRBV7-5 to TRBJ1-3; TRBD1 is the table's D call, not checked against the DNA. TRBV7-5 is labeled a pseudogene. The CDR3 length is 20 residues.

This clone was observed once. The rearrangement joins TRBV19 to TRBJ1-4; 8 nucleotides align to TRBD1. Trimming cost V 4 bases and J 8 bases; bases outside gene matches: 18. The germline gives CDR1 LNHDA, CDR2 SQIVND (reference sequence). The CDR3 is made up of 18 amino acids. Here the CDR3 DNA reads TGTGCCAGTAGTAGTCCGGGACAGGTTATTCGTCGAGGGGAAAAACTGTTTTTT. It translates to CASSSPGQVIRRGEKLFF.

J is TRBJ2-7 and V is TRBV14, with 9 positions matching TRBD1. The germline gives CDR1 SGHDN, CDR2 FVKESK. The CDR3 contains 15 residues. Losses at the gene ends were 0 bases for V and 2 bases for J; bases not matched to a gene: 2. CDR3 sequence: CASSQETGGTYEQYF. For the CDR3, the DNA is TGTGCCAGCAGCCAAGAGACAGGGGGAACCTACGAGCAGTACTTC.

The chain recombines TRBV9 with TRBJ1-1; tentatively, D is TRBD1 (5 bases). This CDR3 contains 15 residues. Deletions cut 4 bases from V and 0 bases from J, with 13 bases between. Germline lookup yields CDR1 SGDLS and CDR2 YYNGEE. DNA for the CDR3: TGTGCCAGCAGCCCAACAGGCGACATGAACACTGAAGCTTTCTTT. Its translation: CASSPTGDMNTEAFF.

V and J are TRBV5-1 and TRBJ2-3; 9 bases map to TRBD2. The CDR3 sequence is 16 residues long. With 0 bases clipped from V and 4 bases from J, the junction kept 6 bases outside the gene matches. Germline V gives CDR1 SGHRS, CDR2 YFSETQ. CDR3 in amino acids: CASSLERSGSPDTQYF. DNA for the CDR3: TGCGCCAGCAGCTTGGAACGTAGCGGGAGCCCAGATACGCAGTATTTT.

This clone appeared once. The chain links TRBV29-1 to TRBJ2-1; 13 bases map to TRBD2. The CDR3 extends over 14 amino acids. With 1 base clipped from V and 10 bases from J, the junction kept 4 bases outside the gene matches. CDR1 and CDR2 from the germline V gene are SQVTM and ANQGSEA. The CDR3 sequence is CSVEATSGRGEQFF. CDR3 nucleotide sequence: TGCAGCGTTGAAGCAACTAGCGGGAGGGGAGAGCAGTTCTTC.

This clone has ten or more counts. This chain links TRBV6-1 with TRBJ2-1, with a weak D call TRBD2 (5 bases). V was trimmed by 4 bases and J by 8 bases, leaving 15 bases between them. Germline CDR1 reads MNHNS; CDR2 reads SASEGT. The CDR3 consists of 14 residues. CDR3 protein: CASSGLAMPDEQFF. The CDR3 DNA follows: TGTGCCAGCAGTGGCCTAGCCATGCCCGATGAGCAGTTCTTC.

The chain combines TRBV30 with TRBJ1-3, with 8 bases identical to TRBD1. This CDR3 has 13 residues. From germline, CDR1 is GTSNPN and CDR2 SVGIG (reference sequence). V lost 0 bases and J lost 8; bases outside the gene matches: 3. CDR3 nucleotide sequence: TGTGCCTGGAGTGTAGGACAGGGAGACACCATATATTTT. Translation: CAWSVGQGDTIYF.

This clone was recorded a few times. The J gene is TRBJ2-1, the V gene TRBV30; 8 nucleotides agree with TRBD2. CDR3 length: 13 residues. CDR1 is GTSNPN, CDR2 SVGIG, per germline (reference sequence). V gave up 8 bases and J gave up 8 bases; unmatched junction bases: 11. The CDR3 region has the DNA TGTGCCGGGACTAGGGGCGTTGGGGATGAGCAGTTCTTC. Translating it yields CAGTRGVGDEQFF. Full variable domain (rest looked up from reference TRBV30 and TRBJ2-1): SQTIHQWPATLVQPVGSPLSLECTVEGTSNPNLYWYRQAAGRGLQLLFYSVGIGQISSEVPQNLSASRPQDRQFILSSKKLLLSDSGFYLCAGTRGVGDEQFFGPGTRLTVL.

The chain combines TRBV5-1 with TRBJ2-2, with 8 bases lining up with TRBD1. The J segment lost 4 bases and the V segment lost 4 bases, leaving 6 bases of the junction unmatched. The germline V gene has CDR1 SGHRS and CDR2 YFSETQ. There are 15 residues in the CDR3. The CDR3 sequence: CASSPGTGLTGELFF. The CDR3, as DNA: TGCGCCAGCAGCCCCGGGACAGGCCTCACCGGGGAGCTGTTTTTT.

The chain recombines TRBV7-2 with TRBJ2-5; D perhaps matches TRBD1 (7 bases). The end of the DNA aligns better with TRBJ2-7, so the J call may be wrong. This CDR3 is built from 16 residues. The germline CDR1 and CDR2 sequences are SGHTA and FQGNSA. DNA for the CDR3: TGTGCCAGCAGCCTCCAGTCCGGAGGGGGCTTGGACGAGCAGTACTTC. Its translation is CASSLQSGGGLDEQYF.

This clone was detected once. The V gene is TRBV29-1, the J gene TRBJ2-5; TRBD2 matches at 8 bases. The trim removed 5 bases at V and 5 bases at J, leaving 7 bases unmatched. CDR1 is SQVTM and CDR2 is ANQGSEA in the germline V gene. The CDR3 is made up of 13 amino acids. DNA of the CDR3: TGCAGCGTTACTACGGGGGGGGTGGAGACCCAGTACTTC. Translating it yields CSVTTGGVETQYF. Full variable domain (rest looked up from reference TRBV29-1 and TRBJ2-5): SAVISQKPSRDICQRGTSLTIQCQVDSQVTMMFWYRQQPGQSLTLIATANQGSEATYESGFVIDKFPISRPNLTFSTLTVSNMSPEDSSIYLCSVTTGGVETQYFGPGTRLLVL.

In this sample, this clone turned up many times. This chain uses TRBV28 with TRBJ2-7, with TRBD1 matching 7 bases. CDR1 is MDHEN and CDR2 is SYDVKM in the germline V gene. J was trimmed by 1 base and V by 1 base; bases with no gene match: 10. The length of the CDR3 is 17 residues. Here the CDR3 DNA reads TGTGCCAGCAGTTTATACTTTCGACAGGGTCGATCCTACGAGCAGTACTTC. It specifies CASSLYFRQGRSYEQYF.

This clone was seen only a few times. The chain couples TRBV15 to TRBJ2-5, with 7 bases aligning to TRBD1. The J call may be incorrect, as the DNA end agrees better with TRBJ2-7. The CDR3 is made up of 17 amino acids. Per the germline V gene, CDR1 is LNHNV and CDR2 is YYDKDF (reference sequence). CDR3 region: CATRTGTEVKVSYEQYF. The CDR3 nucleotides are TGTGCCACCAGGACCGGGACAGAAGTAAAAGTCTCCTACGAGCAGTACTTC.

This clone was detected a few times. The genes are TRBV4-2 and TRBJ1-2; D remains unclear. Trimming stripped 0 bases from V and 3 bases from J, with 8 bases between. Germline CDR1 and CDR2: LGHNA and YNFKEQ. The CDR3 loop spans 14 amino acids. The CDR3 DNA reads TGTGCCAGCAGCCAAGATCGGCAGGACTATGGCTACACCTTC. Protein sequence: CASSQDRQDYGYTF.

In DNA, the CDR3 is TGCAGCGCCCAGGCGCTGAACACTGAAGCTTTCTTT. Protein product: CSAQALNTEAFF. This chain joins TRBV29-1 and TRBJ1-1; D gene unclear. Trimming removed 7 bases from V and 0 bases from J, with 9 bases in between. The CDR3 extends over 12 amino acids. CDR1 SQVTM and CDR2 ANQGSEA come from the germline V gene.

The count of this clone is one. The chain employs TRBV27 and TRBJ2-2, with D hard to call. The CDR3 is made up of 12 amino acids. The V and J ends lost 3 bases and 4 bases respectively, with 3 bases between them. The germline V gene encodes CDR1 MNHEY and CDR2 SMNVEV (reference sequence). The CDR3 region has the DNA TGTGCCAGCAGTTTTTCCACCGGGGAGCTGTTTTTT. It is translated as CASSFSTGELFF.

The chain joins TRBV15 to TRBJ1-1, with D possibly TRBD1 on 5 matching bases. Trimming left V 1 base short and J 7 bases short, with 10 bases between. This CDR3 is built from 13 residues. Germline assignment: CDR1 LNHNV and CDR2 YYDKDF (reference sequence). CDR3 sequence reads: CATSRGVTGEAFF. The DNA for the CDR3 is TGTGCCACCAGCAGAGGGGTCACAGGTGAAGCTTTCTTT.

The chain joins TRBV5-1 to TRBJ2-5, with 11 bases identical to TRBD1. Germline V CDR1 and CDR2: SGHRS, YFSETQ. This CDR3 spans 15 amino acids. The V gene end was trimmed by 3 bases and the J gene end by 7 bases; junction bases not matched to a gene: 8. CDR3 sequence reads: CASSSSGTGGGTQYF. CDR3 nucleotides: TGCGCCAGCAGCTCCTCCGGGACAGGGGGAGGGACCCAGTACTTC.

The CDR3 DNA sequence: TGTGCCAGCAGCTTAGGGGGTCAGTACAATGAGCAGTTCTTC. Its translation is CASSLGGQYNEQFF. The J gene is TRBJ2-1, the V gene TRBV11-2, with D uncertain. The CDR3 contains 14 residues. Trimming took off 1 base at V and 4 bases at J, with 8 bases between the two ends. Germline V gene lookup returns CDR1 SGHAT and CDR2 FQNNGV.

CDR3 sequence reads: CAWSGWGNIQYF. In DNA, the CDR3 is TGTGCCTGGAGTGGGTGGGGTAACATTCAGTACTTC. This chain connects TRBV30 to TRBJ2-4; D gene uncertain. The germline V gene has CDR1 GTSNPN and CDR2 SVGIG (reference sequence). This CDR3 comprises 12 residues. The ends were cut back, 1 base at V and 7 bases at J, with 8 bases in the middle.

The J gene is TRBJ2-7, the V gene TRBV6-6; a weak D match, TRBD1 (7 bases). Trimming left V 5 bases short and J 3 bases short, with 17 bases between. The germline V gene has CDR1 MNHNY and CDR2 SVGAGI (reference sequence). The CDR3 totals 15 residues. DNA of the CDR3: TGTGCCAGCAGTAGCCTTCAGGGGGACTTCTACGAGCAGTACTTC. Translating it yields CASSSLQGDFYEQYF.

The genes are TRBV28 and TRBJ2-7, with D hard to call. This CDR3 is built from 14 residues. V was trimmed by 8 bases and J by 4 bases, leaving 18 bases between them. From germline, CDR1 is MDHEN and CDR2 SYDVKM. The CDR3 coding sequence is TGTGCCAGCCGATCCTCTGGATGGGGTTACGAGCAGTACTTC. This sequence encodes CASRSSGWGYEQYF.